This TCR beta chain was documented in a study of cytomegalovirus exposure and HLA in healthy donors. About the study: Counted in an early data release were roughly 87 million unique TCRs from HLA-typed donors.

Study outcomes and limitations: Presence/absence analyses took donor sequencing depth as roughly uniform. It was around 160 TCR beta chains that were listed as cytomegalovirus-associated.

PCR employed 60 Vbeta and 13 Jbeta primers. Libraries were prepared by immunoSEQ multiplex PCR; TCRdb keeps only in-frame clonotypes and omits some of them. The sample includes around 150,000 clones, about a tenth seen only once; the top ten take 1.5% to 2%. The CDR3 runs 10 residues. V was pared by 5 bases and J by 13 bases, with 6 bases of the junction left unmatched. Germline-derived CDR1 and CDR2 are DFQATT and SNEGSKA (reference sequence). This clone appeared a single time. The target antigen is unknown. The sample was PBMCs. The V and J genes are TRBV20-1 and TRBJ1-2; 8 bases agree with TRBD1. The sequence derives from a male donor in good health and CMV-seronegative. The CDR3 nucleotides are TGCAGTGCTCGCGGACAGGGAGGCACCTTC. Protein: CSARGQGGTF.